These T cell receptor beta chains were read from a single sample in a study of T-cell reconstitution after alpha-beta-depleted transplantation in children. One entry per CDR3 protein results from TCRdb running MiXCR on the PCR reads. The sample has 450,000 to 600,000 distinct CDR3 sequences; around a third are singletons. Sequencing was performed on PBMCs from the stem cell graft donor, taken from the stem cell graft. These TCRs come from a human donor who donated a stem cell graft to a child with aplastic anemia. CDR3s include the opening cysteine and the closing phenylalanine or tryptophan. The D gene is left open where the match is weak. Size values are once, few and many counts, or a class for expanded clones, and some rows have none.

>few|TRBD1|TRBV20-1|TRBJ1-1
TGCAGTGCCCGTACAGGGGCACTAAGGAAGGCTTTCTTT
CSARTGALRKAFF
>.|.|TRBV27|TRBJ1-1
TGTGCCAGCGCCCCGGGGGGCGCGTACACTGAAGCTTTCTTT
CASAPGGAYTEAFF
>few|.|TRBV21-1|TRBJ2-5
TGTGCCAGCAGCAACAGGGACAGGGAGACCAATTCCCAAGAGACCCAGTACTTC
CASSNRDRETNSQETQYF
>.|.|TRBV7-9|TRBJ2-5
TGTGCCAGCAGCATTGGGGCCGAGGTGGAGACCCAGTACTTC
CASSIGAEVETQYF
>few|.|TRBV14|TRBJ1-2
TGTGCCAGCAGCCAAGGACAGATCTATGGCTACACCTTC
CASSQGQIYGYTF
>few|.|TRBV25-1|TRBJ2-7
TGTGCCAGCAGTGAATTTAACAATATCTACGAGCAGTACTTC
CASSEFNNIYEQYF
>few|.|TRBV5-1|TRBJ2-1
TGCGCCAGCAGGACCGAGAAAAGCCAGCAGTTCTTC
CASRTEKSQQFF
>.|.|TRBV19|TRBJ2-5
TGTGCCAGTAGTCCAGTGGGGCAAGAGACCCAGTACTTC
CASSPVGQETQYF
>.|.|TRBV5-6|TRBJ2-6
TGTGCCAGCAGCTTGCAGCAGGGGCCACTTGCTGGGGCCAACGTCCTGACTTTC
CASSLQQGPLAGANVLTF
>.|.|TRBV27|TRBJ2-3
TGTGCCAGCAGCCTAACGGTCCCCAGCACTACGCAGTATTTT
CASSLTVPSTTQYF
>.|.|TRBV25-1|TRBJ1-4
TGTGCCAGCAGTCCGGGGGGGAGTGAAAAACTGTTTTTT
CASSPGGSEKLFF
>few|TRBD2|TRBV29-1|TRBJ2-3
TGCAGCGTTGTAGCGGGAGGGCCTAACACAGATACGCAGTATTTT
CSVVAGGPNTDTQYF
>.|TRBD2|TRBV5-1|TRBJ2-1
TGCGCCAGCAGCTGGGCGACTAGCGGGAGCTACAATGAGCAGTTCTTC
CASSWATSGSYNEQFF
>.|TRBD1|TRBV11-2|TRBJ1-1
TGTGCCAGCAGCCTAGACCCGGGACAGGGCATCCGAGGCACTGAAGCTTTCTTT
CASSLDPGQGIRGTEAFF
>many|TRBD1|TRBV6-2/TRBV6-3|TRBJ2-3
TGTGCCAGCAGCCACGACAGGGACACAGATACGCAGTATTTT
CASSHDRDTDTQYF
>once|.|TRBV4-3|TRBJ1-5
TGCGCCAGCAGCCAAGATACCAGGGGCAATCAGCCCCAGCATTTT
CASSQDTRGNQPQHF
>few|TRBD1|TRBV12-3/TRBV12-4|TRBJ1-2
TGTGCCAGCAGTTGGGGCAGGGGGATCGGTGGCTACACCTTC
CASSWGRGIGGYTF
>.|.|TRBV23-1|TRBJ2-6
TGCGCCAGCAGTCAAGCCCACGGGGTAGGTGGGGCCAACGTCCTGACTTTC
CASSQAHGVGGANVLTF
>few|TRBD2|TRBV5-1|TRBJ2-3
TGCGCCAGCAAAACTCCGGGAGGGCCCACAGATACGCAGTATTTT
CASKTPGGPTDTQYF
>few|.|TRBV11-1|TRBJ2-1
TGTGCCAGCAGCCCACTCCTGGTGGGCAGGGTAGGGTACAATGAGCAGTTCTTC
CASSPLLVGRVGYNEQFF
>.|TRBD2|TRBV18|TRBJ2-1
TGTGCCAGCTCATCGGGACTAGCGGTCTACAATGAGCAGTTCTTC
CASSSGLAVYNEQFF
>once|.|TRBV5-4|TRBJ2-1
TGTGCCAGCAGCCCTACAAACTCGCCCCCCCTCGGTGGTGAGCAGTTCTTC
CASSPTNSPPLGGEQFF
>.|.|TRBV29-1|TRBJ2-1
TGCAGCGCTGCTGGTAGGAATGAGCAGTTCTTC
CSAAGRNEQFF
>few|TRBD1|TRBV18|TRBJ1-1
TGTGCCAGCTCGGGGACAGGGGGCGCCTCTGAAGCTTTCTTT
CASSGTGGASEAFF
>.|TRBD2|TRBV5-1|TRBJ2-1
TGCGCCAGCAGCCCTACTAGCGGGAGGGCCGCCGCGGGGCAGTTCTTC
CASSPTSGRAAAGQFF
>few|TRBD2|TRBV11-2|TRBJ2-1
TGTGCCAGCAGCTTACAGGCCCTAGCGGGCAATGAGCAGTTCTTC
CASSLQALAGNEQFF
>few|.|TRBV2|TRBJ1-6
TGTGCCAGCAGTGAACGTCTGGAACCCCTCCACTTT
CASSERLEPLHF
>many|TRBD1|TRBV10-2|TRBJ2-5
TGCGCCAGCGCCGGGACAGCTAAAGAGACCCAGTACTTC
CASAGTAKETQYF
>.|TRBD2|TRBV7-2|TRBJ2-3
TGTGCCAGCAGCTTAAACGGGAGGACAGATACGCAGTATTTT
CASSLNGRTDTQYF
>.|.|TRBV20-1|TRBJ1-2
TGCAGTGTTTTGGGGCAGGGAAGTGATGGCTACACCTTC
CSVLGQGSDGYTF
>.|.|TRBV29-1|TRBJ2-3
TGCAGCGTTGGGCGGGGATTGATAGATACGCAGTATTTT
CSVGRGLIDTQYF
>few|TRBD1|TRBV6-2/TRBV6-3|TRBJ1-5
TGTGCCAGCAGACCAGACAGGGGGCGGTTGTGGAGCAATCAGCCCCAGCATTTT
CASRPDRGRLWSNQPQHF
>few|TRBD2|TRBV29-1|TRBJ2-1
TGCAGCGCCCCGGGACTAGCGGGTAGCTCCTACAATGAGCAGTTCTTC
CSAPGLAGSSYNEQFF
>.|.|TRBV20-1|TRBJ1-1
TGCAGTGCTAGAAGCCCCGTGCGGACAGCCAACACTGAAGCTTTCTTT
CSARSPVRTANTEAFF
>.|TRBD2|TRBV20-1|TRBJ2-6
TGCAGTGCTAGGGGAACGGGAGGGCCTGGGGCCAACGTCCTGACTTTC
CSARGTGGPGANVLTF
>.|.|TRBV6-5|TRBJ1-2
TGTGCCAGCAGTTATGGCGGCAGTACTAACTATGGCTACACCTTC
CASSYGGSTNYGYTF
>.|.|TRBV20-1|TRBJ2-1
TGCAGTGCTAGACCTCAGGGGCGGTACAATGAGCAGTTCTTC
CSARPQGRYNEQFF
>.|.|TRBV25-1|TRBJ2-7
TGTGCCAGCAGTGAATCCCCAGGGAGCTACGAGCAGTACTTC
CASSESPGSYEQYF
>few|TRBD2|TRBV4-3|TRBJ2-1
TGCGCCAGCAGCCAGGCGGGAGTTGGCGATGAGCAGTTCTTC
CASSQAGVGDEQFF
>few|TRBD2|TRBV9|TRBJ2-1
TGTGCCAGCAGCGCGGGACTAGCGACCCTTTACAATGAGCAGTTCTTC
CASSAGLATLYNEQFF
>.|.|TRBV19|TRBJ1-1
TGTGCCAGTAGTATAACAGGTGCAAACACTGAAGCTTTCTTT
CASSITGANTEAFF
>.|.|TRBV27|TRBJ1-3
TGTGCCAGCGGGCGGTTGCCCGGAAACACCATATATTTT
CASGRLPGNTIYF
>.|TRBD2|TRBV20-1|TRBJ2-1
TGCAGTGCTAGCCCGGGACTAGTGTATTCTGAGCAGTTCTTC
CSASPGLVYSEQFF
>.|.|TRBV5-1|TRBJ1-1
TGCGCCAGCAGTCCTCCACAGGGTGGGAACACTGAAGCTTTCTTT
CASSPPQGGNTEAFF
>once|.|TRBV3-1|TRBJ2-1
TGTGCCAGCAGTCACGCGATCAATGAGCAGTTCTTC
CASSHAINEQFF
>.|TRBD2|TRBV20-1|TRBJ2-3
TGCAGTGCTAGAGTTGGGAGCGGGAGGGGAATAACAGATACGCAGTATTTT
CSARVGSGRGITDTQYF